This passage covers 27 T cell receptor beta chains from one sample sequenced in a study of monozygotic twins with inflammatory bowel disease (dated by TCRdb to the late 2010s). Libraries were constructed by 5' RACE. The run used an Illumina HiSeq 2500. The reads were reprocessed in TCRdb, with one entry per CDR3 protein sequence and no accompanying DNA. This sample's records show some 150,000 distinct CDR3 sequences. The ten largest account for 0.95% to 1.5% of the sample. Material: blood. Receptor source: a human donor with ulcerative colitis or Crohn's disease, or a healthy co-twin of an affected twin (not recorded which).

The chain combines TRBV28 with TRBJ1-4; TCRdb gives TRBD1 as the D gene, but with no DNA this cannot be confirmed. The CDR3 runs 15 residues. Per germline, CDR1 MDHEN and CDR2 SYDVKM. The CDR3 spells CASRPTGPGVEKLFF.

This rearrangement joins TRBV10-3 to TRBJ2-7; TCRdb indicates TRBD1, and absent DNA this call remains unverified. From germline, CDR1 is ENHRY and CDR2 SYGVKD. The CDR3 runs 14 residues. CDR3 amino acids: CAISLDRVYYEQYF.

The CDR3: CSVDLRITDTQYF. The J gene is TRBJ2-3, the V gene TRBV29-1. The CDR3 consists of 13 residues. CDR1 and CDR2 from the germline V gene are SQVTM and ANQGSEA.

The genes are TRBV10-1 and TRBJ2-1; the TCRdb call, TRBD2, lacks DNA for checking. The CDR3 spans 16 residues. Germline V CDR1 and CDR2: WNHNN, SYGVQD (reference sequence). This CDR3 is CASSESTSGRANEQFF.

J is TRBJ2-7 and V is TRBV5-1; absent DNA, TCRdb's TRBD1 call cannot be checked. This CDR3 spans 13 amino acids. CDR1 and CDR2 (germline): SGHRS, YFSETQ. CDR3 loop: CASRPGRSYEQYF.

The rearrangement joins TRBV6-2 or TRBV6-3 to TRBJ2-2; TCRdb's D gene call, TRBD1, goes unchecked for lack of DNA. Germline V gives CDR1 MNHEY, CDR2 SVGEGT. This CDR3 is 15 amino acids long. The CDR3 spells CASRSTGGNTGELFF.

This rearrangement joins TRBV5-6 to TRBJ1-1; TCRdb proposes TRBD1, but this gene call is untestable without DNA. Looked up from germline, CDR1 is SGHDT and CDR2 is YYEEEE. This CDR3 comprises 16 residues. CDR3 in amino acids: CASSWGQGSMNTEAFF.

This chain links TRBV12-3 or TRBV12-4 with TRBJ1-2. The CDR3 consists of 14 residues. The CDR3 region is CASSLSARNYGYTF.

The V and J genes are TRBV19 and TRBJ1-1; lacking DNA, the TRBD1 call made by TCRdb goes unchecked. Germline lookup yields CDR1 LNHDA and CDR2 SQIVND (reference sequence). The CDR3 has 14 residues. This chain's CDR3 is CASRMTGSNTEAFF.

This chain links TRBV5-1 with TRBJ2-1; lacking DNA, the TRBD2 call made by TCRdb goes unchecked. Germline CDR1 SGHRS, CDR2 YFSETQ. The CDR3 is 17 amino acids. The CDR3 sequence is CASSLGLVLAGHNEQFF.

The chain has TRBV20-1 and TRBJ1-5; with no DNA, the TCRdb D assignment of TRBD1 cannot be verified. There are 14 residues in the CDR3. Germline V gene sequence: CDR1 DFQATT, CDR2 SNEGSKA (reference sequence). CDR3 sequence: CSASVGGRNQPQHF.

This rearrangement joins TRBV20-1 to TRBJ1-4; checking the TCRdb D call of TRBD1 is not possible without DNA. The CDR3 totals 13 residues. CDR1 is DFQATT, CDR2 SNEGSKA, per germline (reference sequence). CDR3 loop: CSATDTGNSKLFF.

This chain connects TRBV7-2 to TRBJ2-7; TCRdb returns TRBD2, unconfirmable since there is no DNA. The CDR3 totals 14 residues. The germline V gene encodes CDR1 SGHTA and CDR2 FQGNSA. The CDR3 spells CASSILAGGYEQYF.

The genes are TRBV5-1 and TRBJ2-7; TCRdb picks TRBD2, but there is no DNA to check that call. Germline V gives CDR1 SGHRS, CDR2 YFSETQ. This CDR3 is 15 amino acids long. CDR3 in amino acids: CASSLAGQALPRQYF. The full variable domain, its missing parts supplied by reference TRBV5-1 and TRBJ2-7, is KAGVTQTPRYLIKTRGQQVTLSCSPISGHRSVSWYQQTPGQGLQFLFEYFSETQRNKGNFPGRFSGRQFSNSRSEMNVSTLELGDSALYLCASSLAGQALPRQYFGPGTRLTVT.

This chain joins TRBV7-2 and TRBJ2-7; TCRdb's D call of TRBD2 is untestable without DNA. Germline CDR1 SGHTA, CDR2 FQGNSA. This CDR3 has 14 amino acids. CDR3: CASSWGLAGGEQYF.

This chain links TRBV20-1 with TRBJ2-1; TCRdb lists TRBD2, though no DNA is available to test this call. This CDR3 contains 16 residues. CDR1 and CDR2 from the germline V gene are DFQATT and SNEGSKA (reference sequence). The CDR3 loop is CSARDPRESPGGEQFF.

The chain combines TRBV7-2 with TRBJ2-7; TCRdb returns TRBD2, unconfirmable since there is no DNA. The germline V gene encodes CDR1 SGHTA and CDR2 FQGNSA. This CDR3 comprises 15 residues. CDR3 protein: CASSRTSGIFYEQYF.

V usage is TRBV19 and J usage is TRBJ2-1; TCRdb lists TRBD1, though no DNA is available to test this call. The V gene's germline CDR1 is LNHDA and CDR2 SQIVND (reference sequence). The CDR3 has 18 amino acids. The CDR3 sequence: CASSKTGGATRRRDEQFF.

CDR3 sequence: CSPTRNTEAFF. The chain recombines TRBV29-1 with TRBJ1-1. This CDR3 comprises 11 residues. Germline V gene data show CDR1 as SQVTM and CDR2 as ANQGSEA.

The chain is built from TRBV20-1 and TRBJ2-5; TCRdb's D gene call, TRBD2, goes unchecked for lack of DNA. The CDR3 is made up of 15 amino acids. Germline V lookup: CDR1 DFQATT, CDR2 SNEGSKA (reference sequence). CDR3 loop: CSARGGVGLQETQYF.

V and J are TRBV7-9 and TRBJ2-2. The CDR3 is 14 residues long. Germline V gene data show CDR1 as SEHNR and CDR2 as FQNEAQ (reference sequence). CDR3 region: CASSQTTEPGELFF. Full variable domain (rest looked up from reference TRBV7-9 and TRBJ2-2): DTGVSQNPRHKITKRGQNVTFRCDPISEHNRLYWYRQTLGQGPEFLTYFQNEAQLEKSRLLSDRFSAERPKGSFSTLEIQRTEQGDSAMYLCASSQTTEPGELFFGEGSRLTVL.

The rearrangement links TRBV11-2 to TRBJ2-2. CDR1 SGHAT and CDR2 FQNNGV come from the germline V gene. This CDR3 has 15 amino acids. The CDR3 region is CASSLTGANTGELFF.

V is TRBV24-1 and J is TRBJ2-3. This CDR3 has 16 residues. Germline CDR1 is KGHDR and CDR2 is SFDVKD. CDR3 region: CATSDLSKGSTDTQYF.

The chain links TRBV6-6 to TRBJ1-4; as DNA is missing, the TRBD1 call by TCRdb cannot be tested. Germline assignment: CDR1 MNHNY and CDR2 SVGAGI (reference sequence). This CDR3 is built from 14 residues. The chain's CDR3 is CASTARGDGEKLFF.

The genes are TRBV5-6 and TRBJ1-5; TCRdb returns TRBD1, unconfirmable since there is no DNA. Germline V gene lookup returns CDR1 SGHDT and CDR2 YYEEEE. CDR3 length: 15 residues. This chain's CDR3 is CASSSGTGSNQPQHF.

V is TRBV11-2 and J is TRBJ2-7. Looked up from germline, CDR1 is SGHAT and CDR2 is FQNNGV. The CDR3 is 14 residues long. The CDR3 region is CASSPTGGAYEQYF.

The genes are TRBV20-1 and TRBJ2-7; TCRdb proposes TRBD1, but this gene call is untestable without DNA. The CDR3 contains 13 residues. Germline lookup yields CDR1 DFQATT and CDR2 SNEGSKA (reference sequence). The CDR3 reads CSVRDREDYEQYF.